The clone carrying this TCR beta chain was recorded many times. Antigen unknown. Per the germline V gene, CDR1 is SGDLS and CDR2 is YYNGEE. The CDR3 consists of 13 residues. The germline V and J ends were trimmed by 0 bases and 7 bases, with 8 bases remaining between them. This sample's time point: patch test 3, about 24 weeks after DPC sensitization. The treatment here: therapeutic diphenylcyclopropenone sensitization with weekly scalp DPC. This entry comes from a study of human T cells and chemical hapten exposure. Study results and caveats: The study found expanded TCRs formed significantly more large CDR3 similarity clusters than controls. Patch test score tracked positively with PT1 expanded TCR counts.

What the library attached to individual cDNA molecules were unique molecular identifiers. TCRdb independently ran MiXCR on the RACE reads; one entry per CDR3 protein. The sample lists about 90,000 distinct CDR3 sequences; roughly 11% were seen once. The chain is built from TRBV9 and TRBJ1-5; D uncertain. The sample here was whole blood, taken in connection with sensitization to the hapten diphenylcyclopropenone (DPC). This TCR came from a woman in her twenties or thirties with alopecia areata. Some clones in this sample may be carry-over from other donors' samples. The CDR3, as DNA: TGTGCCAGCAGCGTAGATGGGTCCCAGCCCCAGCATTTT. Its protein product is CASSVDGSQPQHF.